These 32 T cell receptor beta chains were all obtained from the same sample, sequenced in a study of control samples from healthy donors and cancer patients (dated by TCRdb to about 2020). The method was the immunoSEQ multiplex PCR assay. This is the immuneACCESS table as TCRdb keeps it, with only in-frame sequences that have V and J called. A part of the clones is gone; compared with another copy, unresolved V genes explain less than half, and the rest is unexplained. Recorded for this sample are 100,000 to 150,000 clones; about 94% of them occurred a single time. The top ten constitute about 3.6% of the sample. Sequencing was done on a sample of blood. The receptors were sampled from a young man in good health.

The rearrangement links TRBV3-1 (or the pseudogene TRBV3-2) to TRBJ1-4; perhaps TRBD1 as D (6 bases). Germline lookup yields CDR1 LGHDT and CDR2 YNNKEL (reference sequence). The CDR3 totals 15 residues. V gave up 7 bases and J gave up 8 bases, with 20 bases separating them. The CDR3: CASTVNAQGGEKLFF. The CDR3 DNA sequence: TGTGCCAGCACCGTAAATGCACAGGGTGGGGAAAAACTGTTTTTT.

This clone was detected only a few times. V is TRBV4-3 and J is TRBJ1-2; 9 nucleotides agree with TRBD1. The germline V gene has CDR1 LGHNA and CDR2 YSLEER. The CDR3 loop spans 14 amino acids. V lost 4 bases and J lost 0; bases outside the gene matches: 0. The CDR3 spells CASSRDRANYGYTF. The CDR3 DNA is TGCGCCAGCAGCCGGGACAGGGCTAACTATGGCTACACCTTC.

This sequence joins TRBV6-5 and TRBJ1-1, with no clear D. The V end was cut by 6 bases, the J end by 11 bases, with 10 bases between. Germline V gives CDR1 MNHEY, CDR2 SVGAGI. This CDR3 contains 10 residues. CDR3 loop: CASSVLEAFF. The CDR3 DNA sequence: TGTGCCAGCAGCGTACTAGAGGCTTTCTTT.

This chain joins TRBV29-1 and TRBJ2-7; 8 nucleotides line up with TRBD1. V shed 4 bases, J shed 8 bases, and the junction held 13 bases outside the gene matches. The CDR3 consists of 14 residues. In germline, CDR1 is SQVTM, CDR2 ANQGSEA. In DNA, the CDR3 is TGCAGCGTTGTCGAAGACAGGGGCGGTAGTAAGCAGTACTTC. The encoded protein is CSVVEDRGGSKQYF.

This clone appeared a single time. The chain is built from TRBV4-1 and TRBJ1-5, with D perhaps matching TRBD1 (6 bases). The CDR3 totals 17 residues. The V gene lost 1 base and the J gene lost 0 bases, with 13 bases spanning the gap. Germline V lookup: CDR1 MGHRA, CDR2 YSYEKL. CDR3 in DNA: TGCGCCAGCAGCCAAGGATACAGGGTGAATAGCAATCAGCCCCAGCATTTT. It encodes CASSQGYRVNSNQPQHF.

The chain is built from TRBV3-1 (or the pseudogene TRBV3-2) and TRBJ1-6, with D maybe TRBD1 (6 bases). This CDR3 is 13 amino acids long. The V end lost 0 bases, the J end lost 14 bases, and 11 bases lay between the germline ends. Germline loops: CDR1 LGHDT, CDR2 YNNKEL (reference sequence). This CDR3 reads CASSQEGAPSLHF. The CDR3, as DNA: TGTGCCAGCAGCCAAGAGGGGGCCCCTTCCCTCCACTTT.

This clone came up once. J is TRBJ1-1 and V is TRBV27, with D uncertain. Per germline, CDR1 MNHEY and CDR2 SMNVEV (reference sequence). Trimming pared 1 base from V and 6 bases from J, leaving 9 bases between. This CDR3 is 13 amino acids long. The CDR3: CASSLFAAAEAFF. CDR3 bases: TGTGCCAGCAGTTTATTCGCGGCGGCTGAAGCTTTCTTT.

Here the CDR3 reads CASTPGGTLYEQYF. CDR3 nucleotides: TGCGCCAGCACCCCAGGGGGCACCCTCTACGAGCAGTACTTC. The V and J genes are TRBV5-1 and TRBJ2-7; 8 bases line up with TRBD1. Trimming cost V 6 bases and J 3 bases; bases outside gene matches: 8. Germline loops: CDR1 SGHRS, CDR2 YFSETQ. This CDR3 is built from 14 residues. The whole variable domain, remainder taken from reference TRBV5-1 and TRBJ2-7, is KAGVTQTPRYLIKTRGQQVTLSCSPISGHRSVSWYQQTPGQGLQFLFEYFSETQRNKGNFPGRFSGRQFSNSRSEMNVSTLELGDSALYLCASTPGGTLYEQYFGPGTRLTVT.

This clone was counted once. The chain couples TRBV4-1 to TRBJ1-5; D gene ambiguous. V lost 1 base, J lost 2 bases, and 9 bases lay in between. Germline V gives CDR1 MGHRA, CDR2 YSYEKL. The CDR3 is 15 residues long. As DNA, the CDR3 is TGCGCCAGCAGCCAAGCACAGTTCGGCAATCAGCCCCAGCATTTT. It encodes CASSQAQFGNQPQHF.

The chain is built from TRBV7-3 and TRBJ1-1, with D unresolved. This CDR3 has 14 residues. V lost 1 base and J lost 1, with 7 bases in between. Germline lookup yields CDR1 SGHTA and CDR2 FQGTGA. The CDR3, as DNA: TGTGCCAGCAGCTTAAATCCGGGGAACACTGAAGCTTTCTTT. It yields the protein CASSLNPGNTEAFF.

This sequence joins TRBV19 and TRBJ1-1; 8 positions match TRBD1. This CDR3 region has 12 residues. Germline-derived CDR1 and CDR2 are LNHDA and SQIVND (reference sequence). After removal of 5 bases from V and 10 bases from J, the junction contained 6 bases not matched to a gene. The CDR3 DNA follows: TGTGCCAGTAGTCCAGTGACAGGGGCAGCTTTCTTT. It is translated as CASSPVTGAAFF.

V usage is TRBV9 and J usage is TRBJ2-7; D is perhaps TRBD1 (6 bases). Trimming cost V 3 bases and J 1 base, with 14 bases left between them. The CDR3 sequence is 15 residues long. The germline gives CDR1 SGDLS, CDR2 YYNGEE. The CDR3 reads CASSAQTTGSYEQYF. CDR3 nucleotide sequence: TGTGCCAGCAGCGCCCAGACAACAGGGTCCTACGAGCAGTACTTC.

V usage is TRBV27 and J usage is TRBJ2-1; D gene uncertain. Trimming stripped 1 base from V and 6 bases from J, with 4 bases between. The CDR3 covers 12 residues. The V gene's germline CDR1 is MNHEY and CDR2 SMNVEV (reference sequence). In DNA form, the CDR3 reads TGTGCCAGCAGTTTATGGGGCAATGAGCAGTTCTTC. Protein sequence: CASSLWGNEQFF.

V usage is TRBV5-6 and J usage is TRBJ1-1; no clear D gene. The CDR3 contains 14 residues. Between the trimmed V and J ends, which lost 4 bases and 0 bases, there was a span of 10 bases. The germline V gene encodes CDR1 SGHDT and CDR2 YYEEEE. CDR3 sequence: CASSIDTLNTEAFF. The CDR3 coding sequence is TGTGCCAGCAGCATCGACACCCTGAACACTGAAGCTTTCTTT.

The CDR3 DNA is TGTGCCAGCAGCCGCCCCGGGGGGGCGGGTGACGCTGAAGCTTTCTTT. Its translation: CASSRPGGAGDAEAFF. This chain connects TRBV5-8 to TRBJ1-1; D is perhaps TRBD1 (6 bases). Germline V lookup: CDR1 SGHTS, CDR2 YDEGEE. The V and J ends lost 4 bases and 6 bases respectively, with 22 bases between them. The CDR3 consists of 16 residues.

V usage is TRBV7-2 and J usage is TRBJ2-2; 8 bases match TRBD1. V lost 1 base and J lost 6; bases outside the gene matches: 4. The V gene's germline CDR1 is SGHTA and CDR2 FQGNSA. This CDR3 is 15 amino acids long. CDR3 sequence (DNA): TGTGCCAGCAGCTTAGAGGGACAGGTTTCCGGGGAGCTGTTTTTT. This sequence encodes CASSLEGQVSGELFF.

A few counts support this clone. The chain has TRBV7-2 and TRBJ1-5; D perhaps matches TRBD1 (6 bases). CDR3 length equals 14 residues. Germline CDR1 is SGHTA and CDR2 is FQGNSA. Trimming took off 4 bases at V and 7 bases at J, with 14 bases between the two ends. CDR3 nucleotide sequence: TGTGCCAGCAGCTCTGGGGGCTGGGGGCAGCCCCAGCATTTT. Its translation: CASSSGGWGQPQHF.

This chain links TRBV30 with TRBJ1-1; D perhaps matches TRBD1 (5 bases). The CDR3 is 14 amino acids. V was clipped by 7 bases and J by 4 bases, with 19 bases between them. Germline V gives CDR1 GTSNPN, CDR2 SVGIG (reference sequence). CDR3 bases: TGTGCCTTTGCTACCTCACTAAGGGGCACTGAAGCTTTCTTT. It is translated as CAFATSLRGTEAFF.

The J gene is TRBJ1-1, the V gene TRBV16; D is possibly TRBD1 (6 bases). Germline assignment: CDR1 KGHSY and CDR2 FQNENV. Trimming took 2 bases from V and 1 from J, leaving 17 bases between them. The CDR3 loop spans 17 amino acids. The CDR3 DNA sequence: TGTGCCAGCAGCCAAACGGGGGGCGGGGGCCCGAACACTGAAGCTTTCTTT. It encodes CASSQTGGGGPNTEAFF.

This rearrangement joins TRBV18 to TRBJ2-3; a possible D gene is TRBD2 (5 bases). The germline gives CDR1 KGHSH, CDR2 LQKENI. V lost 3 bases and J lost 5, with 15 bases in between. The CDR3 sequence is 15 residues long. The CDR3 DNA follows: TGTGCCAGCTCACCTCAAGGCCGGGGTGGAGATACGCAGTATTTT. Its protein is CASSPQGRGGDTQYF.

V gene TRBV4-1 combines with J gene TRBJ1-6, with 9 bases aligning to TRBD1. This CDR3 has 17 residues. CDR1 and CDR2 (germline): MGHRA, YSYEKL. After removal of 3 bases from V and 1 base from J, the junction contained 4 bases not matched to a gene. The DNA of the CDR3 is TGCGCCAGCAGCCACCCGGACAGGGGATCCTATAATTCACCCCTCCACTTT. Its translation: CASSHPDRGSYNSPLHF.

The chain joins TRBV2 to TRBJ1-4; 9 nucleotides align to TRBD1. Germline assignment: CDR1 SNHLY and CDR2 FYNNEI. The V and J ends lost 4 bases and 11 bases, in that order; junction bases with no gene match: 2. The CDR3 covers 12 residues. The CDR3 sequence: CASSGDRDKLFF. CDR3 DNA: TGTGCCAGCAGTGGGGACAGGGACAAACTGTTTTTT.

V usage is TRBV9 and J usage is TRBJ2-1; 9 bases line up with TRBD2. Germline values: CDR1 SGDLS, CDR2 YYNGEE. The CDR3 length is 15 residues. The V gene end was trimmed by 5 bases and the J gene end by 4 bases; junction bases not matched to a gene: 7. This chain's CDR3 is CASSGLAGNYNEQFF. The CDR3 DNA sequence: TGTGCCAGCAGTGGGCTAGCGGGAAATTACAATGAGCAGTTCTTC.

This chain links TRBV24-1 with TRBJ2-3, with D possibly being TRBD2 (6 bases). The CDR3 is 14 amino acids. V lost 6 bases and J lost 1, with 10 bases in between. The germline V gene has CDR1 KGHDR and CDR2 SFDVKD. CDR3 residues: CATSHPSGTDTQYF. The CDR3 DNA reads TGTGCCACCAGTCATCCTAGCGGCACAGATACGCAGTATTTT.

The J gene is TRBJ1-2, the V gene TRBV7-9; 10 nucleotides agree with TRBD1. Trimming took 5 bases from V and 7 from J; bases not matched to a gene: 7. Germline assignment: CDR1 SEHNR and CDR2 FQNEAQ (reference sequence). The CDR3 has 14 amino acids. Written as DNA, the CDR3 is TGTGCCAGCAGCGCCGGGACAGGGGATGGTGGCTACACCTTC. It translates to CASSAGTGDGGYTF.

The chain is built from TRBV4-1 and TRBJ2-2; 12 bases are shared with TRBD2. The germline gives CDR1 MGHRA, CDR2 YSYEKL. V lost 4 bases, J lost 3 bases, and 15 bases stayed unmatched. The CDR3 runs to 20 residues. In nucleotides, the CDR3 is TGCGCCAGCAGCCCGAGCCCCGGGACTAGCGGGTTTCTCTACACCGGGGAGCTGTTTTTT. Translation gives CASSPSPGTSGFLYTGELFF.

The V gene is TRBV18, the J gene TRBJ2-2; no firm D call. Germline V gene data show CDR1 as KGHSH and CDR2 as LQKENI. The V gene lost 4 bases and the J gene lost 7 bases, with 10 bases spanning the gap. The CDR3 length is 13 residues. DNA of the CDR3: TGTGCCAGCTCACTCAGCGCAGGCGGGGAGCTGTTTTTT. It translates to CASSLSAGGELFF.

The V call is TRBV19, the J call TRBJ1-6; possible D gene TRBD1, 6 bases. V was cut by 6 bases and J by 10 bases, with 13 bases left in between. CDR1 is LNHDA, CDR2 SQIVND, per germline (reference sequence). The CDR3 is 13 amino acids. In nucleotides, the CDR3 is TGTGCCAGTAGGATTACAGGGCCCTCACCCCTCCACTTT. Protein sequence: CASRITGPSPLHF.

V usage is TRBV7-2 and J usage is TRBJ1-3; TRBD1 is a possible D gene (6 bases). Trimming removed 1 base from V and 2 bases from J, with 12 bases in between. Per germline, CDR1 SGHTA and CDR2 FQGNSA. This CDR3 region has 16 residues. In DNA, the CDR3 is TGTGCCAGCAGCTTAGTTCGGGGGGCTACTGGAAACACCATATATTTT. Encoded protein: CASSLVRGATGNTIYF.

The DNA for the CDR3 is TGCGCCAGCAGTGGCGACAGGGGCCTTAGCACAGATACGCAGTATTTT. Translating it yields CASSGDRGLSTDTQYF. The genes are TRBV10-2 and TRBJ2-3; 8 bases are shared with TRBD1. Trimming cost V 4 bases and J 0 bases; bases outside gene matches: 6. CDR1 and CDR2 (germline): WSHSY, SAAADI. The CDR3 runs 16 residues.

The chain uses TRBV11-2 and TRBJ2-1, with a weak D call TRBD1 (6 bases). V lost 5 bases, J lost 5 bases, and 16 bases lay in between. Germline V gene sequence: CDR1 SGHAT, CDR2 FQNNGV. The CDR3 consists of 15 residues. CDR3 region: CASSLSQGLNNEQFF. CDR3 coding DNA: TGTGCCAGCAGCCTATCCCAGGGGCTTAACAATGAGCAGTTCTTC.

The V gene is TRBV2, the J gene TRBJ1-6; D uncertain. This CDR3 is built from 13 residues. Between the trimmed V and J ends, which lost 4 bases and 7 bases, there was a span of 8 bases. Germline V lookup: CDR1 SNHLY, CDR2 FYNNEI. CDR3 amino acids: CASSAAGNSPLHF. In DNA, the CDR3 is TGTGCCAGCAGTGCGGCTGGGAATTCACCCCTCCACTTT.